This entry features one TCR beta chain sequence. Antigen unknown. The CDR3 goes on 3 residues after the read ends, and that part is filled in from the germline J gene. The data originate from a study of T cells in women clearing cervical HPV infection. Background on the study: Controls gave blood once infection was undetectable; cases at lesion identification.

Study-wide results and limits: Repertoire richness, not evenness, was significantly elevated in CIN3+ cases versus controls. Cases and controls were distinguished at AUC around 0.87 by richness and V genes.

The CDR3 consists of 17 residues. Losses at the gene ends were 4 bases for V and 3 bases for J; bases not matched to a gene: 10. Germline-derived CDR1 and CDR2 are SGHDN and FVKESK. Assay used: immunoSEQ multiplex PCR; TCRdb lists only in-frame clones, some missing. Its table records some 43,000 clones. V gene TRBV14 combines with J gene TRBJ2-2, with 8 bases matching TRBD2. The sequence was obtained from a woman aged 18 to 75 with a cervical HPV16 infection that either progressed to CIN3+ or cleared (not recorded which). The material sequenced was blood buffy coat. CDR3: CASSPGGGGLYTGELFF. CDR3 bases read: TGTGCCAGCAGCCCCGGAGGCGGGGGGCTCTACACCGGGGAG.